One and the same sample provided the 21 T cell receptor beta chains below, sequenced in a study of blood T cell repertoires in COVID-19. Libraries were prepared by immunoSEQ multiplex PCR; TCRdb keeps only in-frame clonotypes and omits some of them. The sample has about 110,000 clones; about 72% are singletons. Input material: peripheral blood. The origin of the receptors is an older woman with acute or convalescent COVID-19.

The rearrangement joins TRBV24-1 to TRBJ1-2; TRBD1 agrees at 7 bases. The germline V gene encodes CDR1 KGHDR and CDR2 SFDVKD. The CDR3 spans 15 residues. V lost 7 bases to trimming and J lost 2 bases; unmatched junction nucleotides: 9. The CDR3 DNA sequence: TGTGCCACCAGCGACCCCGCCAGGGGGAACTATGGCTACACCTTC. It encodes CATSDPARGNYGYTF.

V and J are TRBV6-5 and TRBJ1-5, with TRBD1 as a possible D gene (5 bases). Trimming stripped 6 bases from V and 3 bases from J, with 15 bases between. The germline V gene has CDR1 MNHEY and CDR2 SVGAGI. The CDR3 spans 15 residues. The CDR3 DNA reads TGTGCCAGCAGCCAAGGAAGGGGTCCCAATCAGCCCCAGCATTTT. Protein: CASSQGRGPNQPQHF.

The CDR3 nucleotides read TGTGCCAGCAGCTTGGTATTTGAGTTCAGGGCTAATCAGCCCCAGCATTTT. Its protein is CASSLVFEFRANQPQHF. This chain uses TRBV5-5 with TRBJ1-5; TRBD1 is a possible D gene (5 bases). The CDR3 extends over 17 amino acids. CDR1 is SGHKS, CDR2 YYEKEE, per germline (reference sequence). V lost 0 bases to trimming and J lost 4 bases, with 17 bases between them.

J is TRBJ1-4 and V is TRBV27; TRBD1 might be the D (6 bases). Trimming pared 5 bases from V and 3 bases from J, leaving 10 bases between. Looked up from germline, CDR1 is MNHEY and CDR2 is SMNVEV (reference sequence). The CDR3 has 14 amino acids. The CDR3 loop reads CASSPQGSNEKLFF. In DNA, the CDR3 is TGTGCCAGCAGTCCACAGGGTTCTAATGAAAAACTGTTTTTT.

This chain joins TRBV3-1 (or the pseudogene TRBV3-2) and TRBJ2-3, with TRBD2 matching 10 bases. Germline V gene sequence: CDR1 LGHDT, CDR2 YNNKEL (reference sequence). The trim removed 4 bases at V and 2 bases at J, leaving 6 bases unmatched. CDR3 length: 16 amino acids. Here the CDR3 reads CASSLPGLASTDTQYF. The CDR3 DNA is TGTGCCAGCAGCCTCCCGGGACTAGCGTCCACAGATACGCAGTATTTT.

The rearrangement links TRBV28 to TRBJ2-3, with 8 bases fitting TRBD1. The ends lost 4 bases at V and 6 bases at J; junction bases unmatched: 12. CDR1 is MDHEN and CDR2 is SYDVKM in the germline V gene. The CDR3 contains 16 residues. The CDR3 DNA reads as TGTGCCAGCAGTTCCGCGGGGCAGGGGGCCCACGATACGCAGTATTTT. Translated, it gives CASSSAGQGAHDTQYF.

The rearrangement links TRBV6-6 to TRBJ2-3; D might be TRBD1 (5 bases). The V end lost 11 bases, the J end lost 1 base, and 13 bases lay between the germline ends. Looked up from germline, CDR1 is MNHNY and CDR2 is SVGAGI (reference sequence). This CDR3 contains 13 residues. DNA for the CDR3: TGTGCCGTTAGCAGGGTGGGCACAGATACGCAGTATTTT. Translated, it gives CAVSRVGTDTQYF.

The table lists this clone with many counts. The chain links TRBV6-2 or TRBV6-3 to TRBJ2-1, with 8 nucleotides matching TRBD1. Per germline, CDR1 MNHEY and CDR2 SVGEGT. Unmatched junction bases numbered 12, after V lost 5 bases and J lost 9 bases. CDR3 size: 15 residues. CDR3 amino acids: CASSPRTGMSTEQFF. DNA of the CDR3: TGTGCCAGCAGTCCCAGGACAGGGATGAGTACTGAGCAGTTCTTC.

The chain couples TRBV3-1 (or the pseudogene TRBV3-2) to TRBJ2-5, with TRBD2 matching over 9 bases. The J segment lost 2 bases and the V segment lost 1 base, leaving 5 bases of the junction unmatched. This CDR3 has 16 amino acids. The V gene's germline CDR1 is LGHDT and CDR2 YNNKEL (reference sequence). CDR3 loop: CASSQGVAGVQETQYF. The CDR3 bases are TGTGCCAGCAGCCAAGGTGTAGCGGGGGTTCAAGAGACCCAGTACTTC.

The rearrangement joins TRBV5-4 to TRBJ1-2; 8 bases are a match to TRBD1. Germline values: CDR1 SGHNT, CDR2 YYREEE (reference sequence). This CDR3 spans 14 amino acids. The V and J ends lost 6 bases and 2 bases, in that order; junction bases with no gene match: 6. As DNA, the CDR3 is TGTGCCAGCACCTGGGACAGGAAGAACTATGGCTACACCTTC. Its translation: CASTWDRKNYGYTF.

The chain has TRBV19 and TRBJ2-1; the D gene is possibly TRBD2 (5 bases). The CDR3 covers 15 residues. Trimming took off 5 bases at V and 7 bases at J, with 18 bases between the two ends. The germline gives CDR1 LNHDA, CDR2 SQIVND (reference sequence). The CDR3 sequence is CASSPEVGRGNEQFF. The CDR3 region has the DNA TGTGCCAGTAGTCCCGAGGTGGGCCGCGGGAATGAGCAGTTCTTC.

J is TRBJ1-1 and V is TRBV19; 10 bases fit TRBD1. The CDR3 sequence is 14 residues long. Germline CDR1 LNHDA, CDR2 SQIVND (reference sequence). The trim removed 10 bases at V and 4 bases at J, leaving 9 bases unmatched. The CDR3 is CATRDRGSATEAFF. In DNA, the CDR3 is TGTGCCACCCGGGACAGGGGATCCGCCACTGAAGCTTTCTTT.

V gene TRBV24-1 combines with J gene TRBJ2-3; 12 positions match TRBD1. The CDR3 contains 17 residues. The junction had 10 bases not matched to a gene; V was cut back by 6 bases and J by 4 bases. From germline, CDR1 is KGHDR and CDR2 SFDVKD. CDR3 residues: CATSKRDRGPVADTQYF. The CDR3 DNA is TGTGCCACCAGTAAGAGGGACAGGGGGCCGGTCGCAGATACGCAGTATTTT.

As DNA, the CDR3 is TGTGCCAGCTCACAACGTTCGACAGGGCTCTCTGGAAACACCATATATTTT. Translated, it gives CASSQRSTGLSGNTIYF. The chain carries TRBV18 and TRBJ1-3; 7 nucleotides align to TRBD1. J was trimmed by 0 bases and V by 4 bases; bases with no gene match: 9. The CDR3 length is 17 residues. The germline gives CDR1 KGHSH, CDR2 LQKENI.

The chain is built from TRBV10-1 and TRBJ1-6; D remains unclear. The CDR3 sequence is 14 residues long. CDR1 WNHNN and CDR2 SYGVQD come from the germline V gene (reference sequence). The V end was cut by 0 bases, the J end by 9 bases, with 9 bases between. This chain's CDR3 is CASSESRGASPLHF. The CDR3 DNA reads as TGCGCCAGCAGTGAGTCTCGTGGAGCTTCACCCCTCCACTTT.

The rearrangement uses TRBV28 and TRBJ1-1; 7 positions agree with TRBD1. Trimming removed 4 bases from V and 4 bases from J; junction bases left unmatched: 9. Germline CDR1 and CDR2: MDHEN and SYDVKM. The CDR3 runs to 15 residues. The CDR3 is CASSYGRGPGTEAFF. In DNA, the CDR3 is TGTGCCAGCAGTTACGGAAGGGGGCCTGGCACTGAAGCTTTCTTT.

The chain joins TRBV3-1 (or the pseudogene TRBV3-2) to TRBJ1-1; no clear D gene. The CDR3 totals 12 residues. CDR1 is LGHDT, CDR2 YNNKEL, per germline (reference sequence). The V gene lost 2 bases and the J gene lost 4 bases, with 5 bases spanning the gap. The CDR3 sequence: CASSQTATEAFF. CDR3 coding DNA: TGTGCCAGCAGCCAAACAGCCACTGAAGCTTTCTTT.

V is TRBV19 and J is TRBJ2-3, with 8 bases fitting TRBD1. The CDR3 has 13 residues. Trimming cost V 8 bases and J 2 bases; bases outside gene matches: 3. Germline values: CDR1 LNHDA, CDR2 SQIVND (reference sequence). The CDR3 spells CASWDRHTDTQYF. Written as DNA, the CDR3 is TGTGCCAGTTGGGACAGGCACACAGATACGCAGTATTTT.

This clone has a single count. This rearrangement joins TRBV25-1 to TRBJ1-2, with a tentative D call TRBD1 (6 bases). The V end lost 4 bases, the J end lost 0 bases, and 15 bases lay between the germline ends. The germline V gene encodes CDR1 MGHDK and CDR2 SYGVNS. This CDR3 is 16 amino acids long. In nucleotides, the CDR3 is TGTGCCAGCAGTGGCTTTTTGACAGGACCTAACTATGGCTACACCTTC. It encodes CASSGFLTGPNYGYTF.

The chain employs TRBV6-2 or TRBV6-3 and TRBJ2-2; possible D gene TRBD2, 5 bases. Per the germline V gene, CDR1 is MNHEY and CDR2 is SVGEGT. CDR3 length: 14 residues. V was cut by 2 bases and J by 6 bases, with 10 bases left in between. CDR3: CASSYRTGPGELFF. Here the CDR3 DNA reads TGTGCCAGCAGTTACCGGACTGGCCCCGGGGAGCTGTTTTTT.

The chain joins TRBV5-1 to TRBJ2-5, with D maybe TRBD2 (5 bases). CDR1 SGHRS and CDR2 YFSETQ come from the germline V gene. The CDR3 sequence is 14 residues long. V dropped 1 base and J dropped 1 base, with 8 bases sitting between them. This chain's CDR3 is CASSLRGPQETQYF. The CDR3 nucleotides read TGCGCCAGCAGCTTGCGGGGTCCCCAAGAGACCCAGTACTTC.